Listed below are T cell receptor beta chains from one sample, sequenced in a study of T-cell memory formation after mild COVID-19. TCRdb redid the calling of the 5' RACE reads with MiXCR, one entry per CDR3 protein. Here the sample spans about 260,000 distinct CDR3 sequences, roughly 8% being singletons. Material: PBMCs or a T cell subset sorted from them (not recorded which). These receptors were taken from a man younger than 30 who had mild COVID-19 (a few samples of this study predate the infection). Cell type and time point are not known. Both conserved end residues are part of each CDR3. D genes are given only for firm matches. The size field is filled for only some rows; it gives once, few, many or a size class.

clone_size	d_call	j_call	v_call	cdr3_aa	cdr3_nt
few	NA	TRBJ2-5	TRBV21-1	CASSKLRVQETQYF	TGTGCCAGCAGCAAACTCCGGGTACAAGAGACCCAGTACTTC
few	NA	TRBJ2-6	TRBV28	CASSLSQSGANVLTF	TGTGCCAGCAGTTTAAGTCAGTCTGGGGCCAACGTCCTGACTTTC
few	NA	TRBJ2-1	TRBV10-3	CAISESSGDNNEQFF	TGTGCCATCAGTGAGTCGAGCGGGGACAACAATGAGCAGTTCTTC
few	NA	TRBJ1-2	TRBV7-2	CASSLIAGNYGYTF	TGTGCCAGCAGCTTAATTGCGGGGAACTATGGCTACACCTTC
few	NA	TRBJ2-1	TRBV11-2	CASSFGRSSYNEQFF	TGTGCCAGCAGCTTCGGGCGGAGCTCCTACAATGAGCAGTTCTTC
few	NA	TRBJ1-1	TRBV7-9	CASSRRGPKRTTEAFF	TGTGCCAGCAGCCGTCGGGGGCCTAAAAGGACCACTGAAGCTTTCTTT
few	TRBD1	TRBJ1-4	TRBV12-3/TRBV12-4	CASSLEGQSNEKLFF	TGTGCCAGCAGTTTAGAGGGACAGAGTAATGAAAAACTGTTTTTT
NA	NA	TRBJ2-7	TRBV7-9	CASSPPGGVHEQYF	TGTGCCAGCAGCCCCCCGGGTGGGGTCCACGAGCAGTACTTC
NA	TRBD2	TRBJ2-1	TRBV3-1	CASRQTSGGFNEQFF	TGTGCCAGCAGGCAGACTAGCGGGGGTTTCAATGAGCAGTTCTTC
NA	NA	TRBJ2-6	TRBV5-1	CASSVVQGPGANVLTF	TGCGCCAGCAGCGTCGTCCAGGGACCCGGGGCCAACGTCCTGACTTTC
few	NA	TRBJ2-5	TRBV6-2/TRBV6-3	CASSFWETQYF	TGTGCCAGCAGTTTTTGGGAGACCCAGTACTTC
NA	NA	TRBJ1-6	TRBV6-5	CASRLQSSYNSPLHF	TGTGCCAGCAGATTACAGAGCTCCTATAATTCACCCCTCCACTTT
NA	TRBD1	TRBJ2-5	TRBV12-3/TRBV12-4	CASSQTGEETQYF	TGTGCCAGCAGTCAGACAGGGGAAGAGACCCAGTACTTC
many	NA	TRBJ1-1	TRBV4-3	CASSQLTRGGEAFF	TGCGCCAGCAGCCAGCTAACTCGGGGGGGTGAAGCTTTCTTT
NA	TRBD1	TRBJ1-5	TRBV28	CASIGQGGQPQHF	TGTGCCAGCATTGGACAGGGAGGTCAGCCCCAGCATTTT
NA	NA	TRBJ1-3	TRBV7-2	CASSLLSYSGNTIYF	TGTGCCAGCAGCTTATTGTCCTACTCTGGAAACACCATATATTTT
NA	NA	TRBJ1-3	TRBV20-1	CSVSRSSGNTIYF	TGCAGTGTTAGCCGGTCCTCTGGAAACACCATATATTTT
NA	TRBD1	TRBJ1-2	TRBV5-1	CASSFWTGTNYGYTF	TGCGCCAGCAGCTTTTGGACAGGGACGAACTATGGCTACACCTTC
NA	NA	TRBJ1-1	TRBV12-3/TRBV12-4	CASSYQGYTEAFF	TGTGCCAGCAGTTACCAGGGATACACTGAAGCTTTCTTT
NA	NA	TRBJ2-3	TRBV10-1	CASSSDRSTDTQYF	TGCGCCAGCAGTTCTGACAGGTCCACAGATACGCAGTATTTT
many	NA	TRBJ2-5	TRBV12-3/TRBV12-4	CASSFLEETQYF	TGTGCCAGCAGTTTTCTGGAAGAGACCCAGTACTTC
NA	NA	TRBJ1-4	TRBV12-3/TRBV12-4	CASSFRIEKLFF	TGTGCCAGCAGTTTTCGGATCGAAAAACTGTTTTTT
NA	NA	TRBJ2-3	TRBV28	CASSSPGYTDTQYF	TGTGCCAGCAGTTCCCCGGGGTACACAGATACGCAGTATTTT
many	TRBD2	TRBJ2-1	TRBV5-4	CASSRPSGGAYNEQFF	TGTGCCAGCAGCCGACCTAGCGGGGGGGCCTACAATGAGCAGTTCTTC
few	TRBD2	TRBJ2-2	TRBV12-3/TRBV12-4	CASSLQGLANGGELFF	TGTGCCAGCAGTTTACAGGGACTAGCAAATGGCGGGGAGCTGTTTTTT
NA	NA	TRBJ1-5	TRBV6-5	CASKGGLHQPQHF	TGTGCCAGCAAGGGGGGACTCCATCAGCCCCAGCATTTT
few	NA	TRBJ1-6	TRBV28	CASQGQAFSPLHF	TGTGCCAGCCAGGGACAAGCATTTTCACCCCTCCACTTT
NA	TRBD1	TRBJ2-7	TRBV6-2/TRBV6-3	CASSGQGPYEQYF	TGTGCCAGCAGTGGACAGGGCCCCTACGAGCAGTACTTC
many	NA	TRBJ2-1	TRBV12-3/TRBV12-4	CASIYGGINEQFF	TGTGCCAGCATCTACGGGGGTATCAATGAGCAGTTCTTC
NA	TRBD1	TRBJ1-2	TRBV28	CASSTHGTGLSYGYTF	TGTGCCAGCAGCACCCACGGGACAGGGCTTTCCTATGGCTACACCTTC
few	NA	TRBJ2-1	TRBV18	CASSPPYGRVNEQFF	TGTGCCAGCTCACCACCTTATGGCAGGGTGAATGAGCAGTTCTTC
NA	NA	TRBJ2-1	TRBV18	CASSPWGLGPEQFF	TGTGCCAGCTCACCATGGGGTCTAGGTCCCGAGCAGTTCTTC
NA	TRBD2	TRBJ2-1	TRBV15	CATSTRLAVSYNEQFF	TGTGCCACCAGCACGAGACTAGCGGTGTCCTACAATGAGCAGTTCTTC
NA	NA	TRBJ2-7	TRBV15	CATSKRGFSSYEQYF	TGTGCCACCAGCAAGAGGGGGTTTAGCTCCTACGAGCAGTACTTC
few	NA	TRBJ2-1	TRBV5-1	CASSPGRGDEQFF	TGCGCCAGCAGCCCCGGACGGGGAGATGAGCAGTTCTTC
NA	TRBD1	TRBJ1-6	TRBV4-3	CASSQDQSLRDRGYNSPLHF	TGCGCCAGCAGCCAAGATCAAAGTCTGAGGGACAGGGGCTATAATTCACCCCTCCACTTT
many	TRBD2	TRBJ2-1	TRBV3-1	CASEPELAGPGKFF	TGTGCCAGCGAACCGGAATTAGCGGGACCTGGGAAGTTCTTC
NA	TRBD1	TRBJ1-2	TRBV4-2	CASSQKGAGGGYGYTF	TGTGCCAGCAGCCAAAAGGGAGCAGGGGGCGGCTATGGCTACACCTTC
NA	NA	TRBJ1-6	TRBV11-2	CASSLTSTGWSPLHF	TGTGCCAGCAGCTTAACGTCCACAGGGTGGTCACCCCTCCACTTT
NA	NA	TRBJ1-4	TRBV20-1	CSARDRTVEKLFF	TGCAGTGCTAGAGACCGGACAGTTGAAAAACTGTTTTTT
few	TRBD2	TRBJ2-7	TRBV7-2	CASSTRTSGGAKQYF	TGTGCCAGCAGCACCCGGACTAGCGGGGGGGCCAAGCAGTACTTC
NA	NA	TRBJ2-4	TRBV10-3	CAIRDEGKNIQYF	TGTGCCATCCGGGATGAAGGGAAAAACATTCAGTACTTC
few	NA	TRBJ2-3	TRBV7-9	CASSLALALGARATDTQYF	TGTGCCAGCAGCTTAGCTCTAGCGCTCGGGGCGAGGGCCACAGATACGCAGTATTTT
few	NA	TRBJ2-1	TRBV19	CASSSDGYNEQFF	TGTGCCAGTAGTTCCGACGGATACAATGAGCAGTTCTTC
NA	NA	TRBJ2-7	TRBV3-1	CASSQEGAREQYF	TGTGCCAGCAGCCAGGAGGGGGCCCGCGAGCAGTACTTC
NA	NA	TRBJ2-1	TRBV27	CASSLSRSRKQFF	TGTGCCAGCAGTTTATCTCGGAGCAGGAAGCAGTTCTTC
NA	NA	TRBJ2-2	TRBV20-1	CSAPGTTGELFF	TGCAGTGCGCCCGGGACAACCGGGGAGCTGTTTTTT
many	NA	TRBJ1-1	TRBV19	CASSPRQVPTEAFF	TGTGCCAGTAGTCCACGACAGGTCCCCACTGAAGCTTTCTTT
NA	NA	TRBJ2-5	TRBV7-8	CASSSRRLQETQYF	TGTGCCAGCAGCTCCAGAAGACTCCAAGAGACCCAGTACTTC
many	TRBD1	TRBJ2-5	TRBV18	CASSPPGVGGAPEEETQYF	TGTGCCAGCTCACCACCCGGGGTAGGGGGCGCCCCCGAGGAGGAGACCCAGTACTTC
NA	TRBD1	TRBJ2-7	TRBV6-2/TRBV6-3	CASSYFGTGVSYEQYF	TGTGCCAGCAGTTACTTTGGGACAGGGGTTTCCTACGAGCAGTACTTC
few	TRBD2	TRBJ2-1	TRBV3-1	CASSHTSGGGDEQFF	TGTGCCAGCAGCCATACTAGCGGGGGGGGCGATGAGCAGTTCTTC
few	NA	TRBJ2-1	TRBV12-3/TRBV12-4	CASSLGVGAGYNEQFF	TGTGCCAGCAGTTTAGGGGTAGGGGCCGGGTACAATGAGCAGTTCTTC
NA	TRBD2	TRBJ2-7	TRBV5-1	CASRPTSGGALYEQYF	TGCGCCAGCAGACCTACTAGCGGGGGGGCCTTATACGAGCAGTACTTC
few	NA	TRBJ1-1	TRBV7-9	CASSLFGGNTEAFF	TGTGCCAGCAGCTTATTCGGGGGAAACACTGAAGCTTTCTTT